This record looks at one TCR beta chain sequence and its context. Its antigen remains unknown. PCR was performed a second time for roughly 7 to 12 cycles using a sample-barcoded 5' primer and a J-beta primer mix. TCRdb itself ran the 5' RACE reads through MiXCR, one entry per CDR3 protein. There are 650,000 to 950,000 distinct CDR3 sequences in the sample; around 43% occur only once, and around 18% lies in the top ten. The sample comes from a study of blood T cells in healthy people across ages. At the level of the study: Template switching picked up about one barcoded beta molecule for each two T cells. Findings and caveats of the study: No conclusive comparison of naive versus antigen-experienced cells was possible with unsorted PBMCs.

This TCR derives from a man between 60 and 70 years old in good health. Sequencing was carried out using blood.

In DNA form, the CDR3 reads TGTGCCAGCAGCTTAGCCTCGGCAGGCGCACCCCGGAGGGAGCAGTACTTC. Translated, it gives CASSLASAGAPRREQYF. The gene calls are TRBV13 and TRBJ2-7, with TRBD2 as a possible D gene (5 bases). Germline assignment: CDR1 PRHDT and CDR2 FYEKMQ (reference sequence). The length of the CDR3 is 17 residues. V was shortened by 1 base and J by 7 bases, with 23 bases between the two germline ends.